Sequencing of this T cell receptor (beta chain) was carried out in a study of T cells in Graves' hyperthyroidism and ophthalmopathy. Ten or more counts support this clonotype. Its specificity is unknown. Amplified TCR beta CDR3 regions derived from RNA transcripts. The HTBI set primed first-round TCR CDR3 RT-PCR. TCRdb reprocessed the multiplex PCR reads via MiXCR and lists one record per CDR3 protein. The sample lists 350,000 to 400,000 distinct CDR3 sequences, around 20% occurring once. The study, taken as a whole, reports: Peripheral blood also featured most of the thyroid clonotypes expanded above 0.001. Ophthalmopathy and stable hyperthyroidism were told apart by a 13 V-J model.

Germline assignment: CDR1 SNHLY and CDR2 FYNNEI. The V end lost 2 bases, the J end lost 4 bases, and 10 bases lay between the germline ends. The CDR3 extends over 14 amino acids. Ophthalmopathy patients all had a Clinical Activity Score of at least 3, a NOSPECS grade of at least 4 and disease under 3 months old. PBMCs were obtained from 10 ml fresh peripheral blood. The chain recombines TRBV2 with TRBJ2-3; D ambiguous. This TCR derives from a man aged 18 to 29 with Graves' ophthalmopathy. Sequencing was done on a sample of blood. The DNA for the CDR3 is TGTGCCAGCAGTGAACCAGGCGGCCCAGATACGCAGTATTTT. It encodes CASSEPGGPDTQYF.